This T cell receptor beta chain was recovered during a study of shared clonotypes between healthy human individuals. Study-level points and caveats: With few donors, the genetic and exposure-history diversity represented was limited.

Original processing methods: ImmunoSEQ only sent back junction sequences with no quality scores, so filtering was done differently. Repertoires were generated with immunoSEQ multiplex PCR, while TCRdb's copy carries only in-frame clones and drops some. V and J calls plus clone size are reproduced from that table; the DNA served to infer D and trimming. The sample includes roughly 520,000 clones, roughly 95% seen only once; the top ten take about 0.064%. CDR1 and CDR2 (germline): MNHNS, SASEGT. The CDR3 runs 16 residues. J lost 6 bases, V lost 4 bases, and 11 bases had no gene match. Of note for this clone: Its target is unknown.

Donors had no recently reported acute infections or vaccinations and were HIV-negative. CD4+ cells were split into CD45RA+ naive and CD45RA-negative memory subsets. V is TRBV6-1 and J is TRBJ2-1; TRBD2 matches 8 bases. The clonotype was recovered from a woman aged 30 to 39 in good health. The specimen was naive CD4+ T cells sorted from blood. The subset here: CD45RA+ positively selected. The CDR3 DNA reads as TGTGCCAGCAGTGGGCGTTCGGCGGGAGGAGTCAATGAGCAGTTCTTC. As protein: CASSGRSAGGVNEQFF.